The clone carrying this TCR beta chain has ten or more counts. This sample was included in a study of early T cells in non-severe SARS-CoV-2 infection. TCRdb called the 5' RACE reads again in MiXCR, with one record for every CDR3 protein. The sample records more than 60,000 distinct CDR3 sequences, 13% being singletons. Trimming took 5 bases from V and 0 from J, leaving 6 bases between them. This CDR3 has 13 amino acids. CDR1 is SGHTS and CDR2 is YDEGEE in the germline V gene. The sample consisted of whole blood. The chain recombines TRBV5-8 with TRBJ1-5; D is unresolved. The clonotype originates from an adult who was a healthcare worker with PCR-confirmed SARS-CoV-2 infection or an uninfected control (not recorded which). This CDR3 reads CASSGSSNQPQHF. DNA of the CDR3: TGTGCCAGCAGTGGGAGTAGCAATCAGCCCCAGCATTTT.